This T cell receptor beta chain is from a study of blood T cell repertoires in COVID-19. CDR1 LGHDT and CDR2 YNNKEL come from the germline V gene (reference sequence). The CDR3 consists of 13 residues. V gave up 0 bases and J gave up 6 bases, with 8 bases separating them. Assay used: immunoSEQ multiplex PCR; TCRdb lists only in-frame clones, some missing. The data show 95,000 to 130,000 clones, just over 90% seen once. Specimen: peripheral blood. The chain uses TRBV3-1 (or the pseudogene TRBV3-2) and TRBJ1-1; D ambiguous. This clonotype was obtained from a human donor with active COVID-19. The donor label of this sample is uncertain. CDR3 loop: CASSQEFGAEAFF. The CDR3 DNA sequence: TGTGCCAGCAGCCAAGAGTTCGGAGCTGAAGCTTTCTTT.